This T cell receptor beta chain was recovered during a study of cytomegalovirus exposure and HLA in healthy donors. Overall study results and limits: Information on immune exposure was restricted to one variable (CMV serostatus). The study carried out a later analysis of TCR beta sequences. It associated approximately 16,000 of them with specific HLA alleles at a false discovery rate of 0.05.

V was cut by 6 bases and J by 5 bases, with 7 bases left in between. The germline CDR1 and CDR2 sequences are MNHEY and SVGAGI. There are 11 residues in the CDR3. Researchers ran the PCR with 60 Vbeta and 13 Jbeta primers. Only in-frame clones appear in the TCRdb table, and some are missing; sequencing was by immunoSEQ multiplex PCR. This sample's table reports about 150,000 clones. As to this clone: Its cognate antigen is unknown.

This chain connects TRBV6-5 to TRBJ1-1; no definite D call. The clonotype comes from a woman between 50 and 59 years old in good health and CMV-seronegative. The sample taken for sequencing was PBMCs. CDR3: CASRRWTEAFF. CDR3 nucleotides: TGTGCCAGCAGACGGTGGACTGAAGCTTTCTTT.